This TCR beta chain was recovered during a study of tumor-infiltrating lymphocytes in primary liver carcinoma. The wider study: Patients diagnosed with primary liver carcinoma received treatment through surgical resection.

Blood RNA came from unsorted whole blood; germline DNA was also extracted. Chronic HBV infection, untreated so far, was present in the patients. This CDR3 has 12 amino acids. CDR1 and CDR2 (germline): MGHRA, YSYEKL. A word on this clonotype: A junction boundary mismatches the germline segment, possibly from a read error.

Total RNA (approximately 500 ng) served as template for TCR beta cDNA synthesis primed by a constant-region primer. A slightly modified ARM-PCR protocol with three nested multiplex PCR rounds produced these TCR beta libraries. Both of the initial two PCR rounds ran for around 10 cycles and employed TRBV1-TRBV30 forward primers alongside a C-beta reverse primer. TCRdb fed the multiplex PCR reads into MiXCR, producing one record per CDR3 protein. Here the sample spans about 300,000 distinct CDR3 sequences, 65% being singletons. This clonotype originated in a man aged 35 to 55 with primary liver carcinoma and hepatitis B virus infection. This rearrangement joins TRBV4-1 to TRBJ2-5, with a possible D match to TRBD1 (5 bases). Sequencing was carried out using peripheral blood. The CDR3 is CVSSQGAGTQYF. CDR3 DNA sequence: TGCGTCAGCAGTCAAGGGGCCGGGACCCAGTACTTC.